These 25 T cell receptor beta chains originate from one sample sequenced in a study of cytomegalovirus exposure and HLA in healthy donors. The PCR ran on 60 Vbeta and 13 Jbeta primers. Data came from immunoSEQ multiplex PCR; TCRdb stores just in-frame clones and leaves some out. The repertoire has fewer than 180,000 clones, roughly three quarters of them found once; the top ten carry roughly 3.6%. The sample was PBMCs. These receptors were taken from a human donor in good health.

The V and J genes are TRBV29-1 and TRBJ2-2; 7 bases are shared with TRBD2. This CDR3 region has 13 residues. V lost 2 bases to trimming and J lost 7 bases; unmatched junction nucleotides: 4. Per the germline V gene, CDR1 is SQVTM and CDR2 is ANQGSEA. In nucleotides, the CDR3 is TGCAGCGTTGAAAGCGGGACGGGCGGGGAGCTGTTTTTT. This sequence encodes CSVESGTGGELFF.

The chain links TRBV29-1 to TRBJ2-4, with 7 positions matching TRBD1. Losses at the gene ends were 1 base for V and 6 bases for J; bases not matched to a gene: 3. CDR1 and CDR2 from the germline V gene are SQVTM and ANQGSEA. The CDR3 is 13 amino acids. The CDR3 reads CSVEGDSSNIQYF. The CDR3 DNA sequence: TGCAGCGTTGAAGGGGACAGCTCAAACATTCAGTACTTC.

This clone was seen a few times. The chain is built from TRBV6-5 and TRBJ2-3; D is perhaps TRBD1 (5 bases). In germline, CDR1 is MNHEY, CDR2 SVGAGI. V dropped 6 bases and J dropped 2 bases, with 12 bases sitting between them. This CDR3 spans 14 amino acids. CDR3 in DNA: TGTGCCAGCAGCAGACAGAGCTACACAGATACGCAGTATTTT. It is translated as CASSRQSYTDTQYF.

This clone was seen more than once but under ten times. Written as DNA, the CDR3 is TGTGCCAGCAGTTTGCAGGGGGCGGTCACTGAAGCTTTCTTT. Protein: CASSLQGAVTEAFF. The chain combines TRBV27 with TRBJ1-1; 8 nucleotides match TRBD1. There are 14 residues in the CDR3. Germline V gene data show CDR1 as MNHEY and CDR2 as SMNVEV (reference sequence). The ends lost 3 bases at V and 4 bases at J; junction bases unmatched: 4.

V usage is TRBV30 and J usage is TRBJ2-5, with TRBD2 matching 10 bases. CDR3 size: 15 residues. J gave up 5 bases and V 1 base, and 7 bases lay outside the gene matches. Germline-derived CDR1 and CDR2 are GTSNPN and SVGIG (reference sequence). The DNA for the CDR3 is TGTGCCTGGAGTGAGCAGCGGGGGGGTTGGGAGACCCAGTACTTC. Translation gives CAWSEQRGGWETQYF.

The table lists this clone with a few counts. The CDR3 DNA reads TGCGCCAGCAGCTTGAAGTGGTCTAGCGGGGGAAATGAGCAGTTCTTC. This sequence encodes CASSLKWSSGGNEQFF. This chain links TRBV5-1 with TRBJ2-1, with 10 bases lining up with TRBD2. Per germline, CDR1 SGHRS and CDR2 YFSETQ. The CDR3 has 16 residues. J was trimmed by 7 bases and V by 1 base; bases with no gene match: 8.

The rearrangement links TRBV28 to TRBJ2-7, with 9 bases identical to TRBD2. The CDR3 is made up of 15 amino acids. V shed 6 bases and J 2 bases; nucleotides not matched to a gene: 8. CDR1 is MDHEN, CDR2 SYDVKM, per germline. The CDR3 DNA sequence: TGTGCCAGCAGCCCTAGCGGGGACTCCACCTACGAGCAGTACTTC. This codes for CASSPSGDSTYEQYF. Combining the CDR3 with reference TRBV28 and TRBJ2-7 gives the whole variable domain DVKVTQSSRYLVKRTGEKVFLECVQDMDHENMFWYRQDPGLGLRLIYFSYDVKMKEKGDIPEGYSVSREKKERFSLILESASTNQTSMYLCASSPSGDSTYEQYFGPGTRLTVT.

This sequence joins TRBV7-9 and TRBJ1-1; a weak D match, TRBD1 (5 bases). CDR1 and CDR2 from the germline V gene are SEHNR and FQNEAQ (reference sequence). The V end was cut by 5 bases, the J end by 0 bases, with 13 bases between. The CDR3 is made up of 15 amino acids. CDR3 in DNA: TGTGCCAGCAGCACCGGCAGGGTAGTGAACACTGAAGCTTTCTTT. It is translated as CASSTGRVVNTEAFF.

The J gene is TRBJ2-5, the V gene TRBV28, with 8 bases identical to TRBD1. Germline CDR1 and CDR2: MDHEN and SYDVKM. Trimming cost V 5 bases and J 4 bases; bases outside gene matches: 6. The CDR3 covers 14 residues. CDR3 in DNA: TGTGCCAGCAGTCATCAGGGGGCGGGAGAGACCCAGTACTTC. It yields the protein CASSHQGAGETQYF.

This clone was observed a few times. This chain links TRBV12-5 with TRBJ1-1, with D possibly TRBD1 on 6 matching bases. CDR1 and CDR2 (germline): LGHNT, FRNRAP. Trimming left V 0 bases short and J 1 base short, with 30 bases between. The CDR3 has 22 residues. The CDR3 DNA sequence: TGTGCTAGTGGTTTGGTCCACGAGATAGGAAACAGGGAGCCAATTTCGAACACTGAAGCTTTCTTT. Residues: CASGLVHEIGNREPISNTEAFF.

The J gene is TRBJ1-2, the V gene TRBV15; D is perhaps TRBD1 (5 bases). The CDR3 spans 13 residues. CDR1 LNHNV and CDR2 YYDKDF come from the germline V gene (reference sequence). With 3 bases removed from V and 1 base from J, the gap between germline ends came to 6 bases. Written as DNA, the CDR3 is TGTGCCACCAGCAGGGGGGGTAACTATGGCTACACCTTC. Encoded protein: CATSRGGNYGYTF.

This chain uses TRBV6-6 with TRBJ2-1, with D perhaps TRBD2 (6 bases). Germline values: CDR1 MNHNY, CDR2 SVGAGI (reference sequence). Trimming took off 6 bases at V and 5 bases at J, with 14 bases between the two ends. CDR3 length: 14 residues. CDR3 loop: CASSYPSGDNEQFF. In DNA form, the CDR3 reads TGTGCCAGCAGCTATCCTTCGGGGGACAATGAGCAGTTCTTC.

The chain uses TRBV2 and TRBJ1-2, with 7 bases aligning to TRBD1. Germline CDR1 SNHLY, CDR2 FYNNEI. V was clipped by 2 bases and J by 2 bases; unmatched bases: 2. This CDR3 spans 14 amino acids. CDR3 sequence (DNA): TGTGCCAGCAGTGAAAGGACAGGCAACTATGGCTACACCTTC. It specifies CASSERTGNYGYTF.

The CDR3, as DNA: TGTGCCATCAGTGAGCCCTGGACAGGGCGACCCTCCTACGAGCAGTACTTC. It encodes CAISEPWTGRPSYEQYF. The genes are TRBV10-3 and TRBJ2-7; TRBD1 agrees at 8 bases. After removal of 2 bases from V and 0 bases from J, the junction contained 9 bases not matched to a gene. The CDR3 extends over 17 amino acids. Per germline, CDR1 ENHRY and CDR2 SYGVKD.

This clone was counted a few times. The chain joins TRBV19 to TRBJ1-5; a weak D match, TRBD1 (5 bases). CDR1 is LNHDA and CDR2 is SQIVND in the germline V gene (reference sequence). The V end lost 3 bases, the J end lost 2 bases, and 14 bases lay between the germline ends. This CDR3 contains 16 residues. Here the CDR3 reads CASSISRPTGNQPQHF. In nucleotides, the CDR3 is TGTGCCAGTAGTATTTCGCGCCCGACAGGCAATCAGCCCCAGCATTTT. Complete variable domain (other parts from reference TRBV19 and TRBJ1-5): DGGITQSPKYLFRKEGQNVTLSCEQNLNHDAMYWYRQDPGQGLRLIYYSQIVNDFQKGDIAEGYSVSREKKESFPLTVTSAQKNPTAFYLCASSISRPTGNQPQHFGDGTRLSIL.

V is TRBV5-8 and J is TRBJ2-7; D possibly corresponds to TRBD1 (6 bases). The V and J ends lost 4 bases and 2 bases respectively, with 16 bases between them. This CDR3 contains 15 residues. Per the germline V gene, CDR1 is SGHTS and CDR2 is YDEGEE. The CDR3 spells CASSIRYRATYEQYF. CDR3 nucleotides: TGTGCCAGCAGCATAAGATACAGGGCTACCTACGAGCAGTACTTC.

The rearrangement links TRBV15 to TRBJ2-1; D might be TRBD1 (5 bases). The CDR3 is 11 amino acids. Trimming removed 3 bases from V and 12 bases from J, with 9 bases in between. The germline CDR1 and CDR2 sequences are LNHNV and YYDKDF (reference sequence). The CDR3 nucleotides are TGTGCCACCAGCAGCAGCAGGGTGCAGTTCTTC. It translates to CATSSSRVQFF.

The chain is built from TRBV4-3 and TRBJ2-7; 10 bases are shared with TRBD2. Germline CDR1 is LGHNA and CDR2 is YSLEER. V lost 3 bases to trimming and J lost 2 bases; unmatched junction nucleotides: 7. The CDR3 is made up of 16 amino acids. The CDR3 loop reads CASSHQLAGAPYEQYF. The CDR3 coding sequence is TGCGCCAGCAGCCATCAGCTAGCGGGAGCCCCCTACGAGCAGTACTTC.

The CDR3 reads CASSSGTSGRGLETQYF. The CDR3 bases are TGCGCCAGCAGCTCCGGGACTAGCGGGAGAGGGTTGGAGACCCAGTACTTC. The rearrangement joins TRBV5-1 to TRBJ2-5, with TRBD2 identical over 14 bases. J was trimmed by 5 bases and V by 3 bases; bases with no gene match: 9. The CDR3 sequence is 17 residues long. From germline, CDR1 is SGHRS and CDR2 YFSETQ.

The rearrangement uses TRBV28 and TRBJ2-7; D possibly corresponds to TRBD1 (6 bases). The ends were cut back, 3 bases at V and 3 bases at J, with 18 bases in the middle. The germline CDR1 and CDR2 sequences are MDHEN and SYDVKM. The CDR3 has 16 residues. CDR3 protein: CASSLRPGQTSYEQYF. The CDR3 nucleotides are TGTGCCAGCAGTTTGCGACCTGGACAGACCAGCTACGAGCAGTACTTC.

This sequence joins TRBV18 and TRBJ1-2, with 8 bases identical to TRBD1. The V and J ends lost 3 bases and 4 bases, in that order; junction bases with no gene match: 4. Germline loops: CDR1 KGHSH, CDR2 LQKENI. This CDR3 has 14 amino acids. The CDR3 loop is CASSPQGAGYGYTF. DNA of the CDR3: TGTGCCAGCTCACCTCAGGGGGCTGGCTATGGCTACACCTTC.

CDR3 sequence: CASSKLAGLNNEQFF. The CDR3 DNA sequence: TGTGCCAGCAGTAAGCTAGCGGGCCTTAACAATGAGCAGTTCTTC. The chain couples TRBV28 to TRBJ2-1; 8 bases fit TRBD2. The germline gives CDR1 MDHEN, CDR2 SYDVKM. The CDR3 contains 15 residues. V lost 5 bases, J lost 5 bases, and 8 bases stayed unmatched.

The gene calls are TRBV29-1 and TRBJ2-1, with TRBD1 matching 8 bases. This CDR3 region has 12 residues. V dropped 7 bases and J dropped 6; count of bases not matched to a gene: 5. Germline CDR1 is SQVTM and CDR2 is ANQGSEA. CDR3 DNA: TGCAGCGCGGGACAGGCAGTCAATGAGCAGTTCTTC. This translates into CSAGQAVNEQFF.

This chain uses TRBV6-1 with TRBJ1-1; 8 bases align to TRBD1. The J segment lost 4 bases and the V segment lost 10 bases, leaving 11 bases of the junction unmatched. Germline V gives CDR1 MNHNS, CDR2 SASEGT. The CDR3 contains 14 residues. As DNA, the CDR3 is TGTGCCACCCCCCCAGGGGGCTCGGGCACTGAAGCTTTCTTT. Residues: CATPPGGSGTEAFF.

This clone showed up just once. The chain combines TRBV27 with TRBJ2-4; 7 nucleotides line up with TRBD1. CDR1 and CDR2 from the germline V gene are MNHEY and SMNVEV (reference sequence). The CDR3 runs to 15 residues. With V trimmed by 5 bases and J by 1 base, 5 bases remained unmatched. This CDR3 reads CASSGRQGAKNIQYF. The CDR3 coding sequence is TGTGCCAGCAGTGGCCGACAGGGTGCCAAAAACATTCAGTACTTC.